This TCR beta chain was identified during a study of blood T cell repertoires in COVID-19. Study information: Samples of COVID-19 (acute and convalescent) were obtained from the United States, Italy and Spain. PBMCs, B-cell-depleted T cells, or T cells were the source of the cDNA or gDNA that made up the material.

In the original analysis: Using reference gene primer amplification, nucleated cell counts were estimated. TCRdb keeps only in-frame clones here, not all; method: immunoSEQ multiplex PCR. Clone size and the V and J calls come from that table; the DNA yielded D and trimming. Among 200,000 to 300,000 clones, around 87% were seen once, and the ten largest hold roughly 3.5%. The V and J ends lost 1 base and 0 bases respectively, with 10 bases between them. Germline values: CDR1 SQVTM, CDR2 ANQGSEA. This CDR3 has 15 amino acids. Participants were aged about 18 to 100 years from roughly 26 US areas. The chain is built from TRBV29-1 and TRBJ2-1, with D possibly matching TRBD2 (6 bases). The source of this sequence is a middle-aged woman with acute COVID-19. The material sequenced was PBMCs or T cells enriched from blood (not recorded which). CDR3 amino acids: CSVEGGGTSYNEQFF. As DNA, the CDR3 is TGCAGCGTTGAAGGTGGCGGGACCTCCTACAATGAGCAGTTCTTC.